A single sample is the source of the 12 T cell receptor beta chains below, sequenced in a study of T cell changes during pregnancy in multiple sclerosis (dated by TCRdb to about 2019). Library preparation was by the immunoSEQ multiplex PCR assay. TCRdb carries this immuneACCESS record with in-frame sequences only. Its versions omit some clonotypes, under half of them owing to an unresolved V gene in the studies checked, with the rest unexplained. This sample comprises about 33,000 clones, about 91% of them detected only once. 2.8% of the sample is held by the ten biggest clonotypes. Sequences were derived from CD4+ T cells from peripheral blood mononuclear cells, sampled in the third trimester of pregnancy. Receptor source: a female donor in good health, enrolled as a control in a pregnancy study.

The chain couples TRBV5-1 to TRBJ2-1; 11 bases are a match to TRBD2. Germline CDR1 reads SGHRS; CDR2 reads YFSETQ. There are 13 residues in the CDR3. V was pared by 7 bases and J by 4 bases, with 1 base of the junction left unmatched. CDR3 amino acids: CASGTSGYNEQFF. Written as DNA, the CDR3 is TGCGCCAGCGGGACTAGCGGTTACAATGAGCAGTTCTTC.

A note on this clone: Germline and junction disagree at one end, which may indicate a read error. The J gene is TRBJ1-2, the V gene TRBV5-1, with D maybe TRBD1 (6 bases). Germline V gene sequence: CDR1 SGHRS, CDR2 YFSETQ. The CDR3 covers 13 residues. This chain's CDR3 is CASSADLSGGCTF. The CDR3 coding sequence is TGCGCCAGCAGCGCCGACCTCAGTGGGGGCTGCACCTTC.

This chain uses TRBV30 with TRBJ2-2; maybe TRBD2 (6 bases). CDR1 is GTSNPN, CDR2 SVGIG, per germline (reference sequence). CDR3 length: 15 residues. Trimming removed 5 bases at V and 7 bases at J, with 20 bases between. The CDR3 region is CAWGGLQGVSGELFF. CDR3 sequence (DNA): TGTGCCTGGGGAGGACTACAAGGGGTTAGCGGGGAGCTGTTTTTT.

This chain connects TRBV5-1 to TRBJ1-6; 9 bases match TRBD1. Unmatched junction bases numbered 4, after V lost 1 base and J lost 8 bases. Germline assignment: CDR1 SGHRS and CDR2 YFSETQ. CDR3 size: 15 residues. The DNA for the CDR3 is TGCGCCAGCAGCTTGAGACAGGGGGGGGATTCACCCCTCCACTTT. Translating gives CASSLRQGGDSPLHF.

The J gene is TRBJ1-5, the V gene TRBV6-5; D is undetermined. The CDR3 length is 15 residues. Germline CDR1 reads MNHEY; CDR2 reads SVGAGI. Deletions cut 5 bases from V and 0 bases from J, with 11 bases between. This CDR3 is CASSGRRTSNQPQHF. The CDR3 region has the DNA TGTGCCAGCAGTGGAAGGAGGACTAGCAATCAGCCCCAGCATTTT.

The CDR3 DNA follows: TGTGCCAGCAGTCCTGGGACTAGCGGGAGCTTGGAGCAGTACTTC. Translated, it gives CASSPGTSGSLEQYF. The rearrangement uses TRBV27 and TRBJ2-7; TRBD2 agrees at 14 bases. The CDR3 has 15 amino acids. The germline gives CDR1 MNHEY, CDR2 SMNVEV (reference sequence). The J segment lost 7 bases and the V segment lost 5 bases, leaving 7 bases of the junction unmatched.

The CDR3 DNA reads TGTGCCACTTCGGCGGGGGGCCGGAGCGAGCAGTACTTC. Its translation: CATSAGGRSEQYF. J is TRBJ2-7 and V is TRBV6-5; 8 bases match TRBD2. The trim removed 10 bases at V and 6 bases at J, leaving 11 bases unmatched. The CDR3 has 13 residues. The germline gives CDR1 MNHEY, CDR2 SVGAGI.

CDR3 coding DNA: TGTGCCAGCAAGGGCGGGAGGAGCTCCTACAATGAGCAGTTCTTC. This gives the protein CASKGGRSSYNEQFF. This chain connects TRBV2 to TRBJ2-1, with 8 bases matching TRBD2. The CDR3 extends over 15 amino acids. V was pared by 7 bases and J by 0 bases, with 5 bases of the junction left unmatched. Germline V CDR1 and CDR2: SNHLY, FYNNEI.

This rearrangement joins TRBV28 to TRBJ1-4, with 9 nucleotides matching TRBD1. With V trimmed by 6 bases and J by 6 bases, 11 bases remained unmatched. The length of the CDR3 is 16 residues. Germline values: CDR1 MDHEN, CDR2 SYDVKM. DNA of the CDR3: TGTGCCAGCAGGAAAACAGGGGGCCCTTCGGATGAAAAACTGTTTTTT. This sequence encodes CASRKTGGPSDEKLFF. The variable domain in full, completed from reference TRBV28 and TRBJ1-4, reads DVKVTQSSRYLVKRTGEKVFLECVQDMDHENMFWYRQDPGLGLRLIYFSYDVKMKEKGDIPEGYSVSREKKERFSLILESASTNQTSMYLCASRKTGGPSDEKLFFGSGTQLSVL.

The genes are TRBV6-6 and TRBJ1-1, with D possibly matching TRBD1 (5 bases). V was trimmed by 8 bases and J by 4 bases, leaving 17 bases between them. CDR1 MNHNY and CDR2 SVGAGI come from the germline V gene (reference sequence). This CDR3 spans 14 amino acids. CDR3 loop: CASGDSGRRTEAFF. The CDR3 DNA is TGTGCCAGCGGCGATTCAGGGCGTCGCACTGAAGCTTTCTTT.

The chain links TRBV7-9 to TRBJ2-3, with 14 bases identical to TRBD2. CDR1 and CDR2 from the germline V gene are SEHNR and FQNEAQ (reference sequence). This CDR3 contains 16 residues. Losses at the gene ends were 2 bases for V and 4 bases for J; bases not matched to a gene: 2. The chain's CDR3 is CASSLLTSGRADTQYF. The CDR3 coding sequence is TGTGCCAGCAGCTTATTGACTAGCGGGAGGGCAGATACGCAGTATTTT.

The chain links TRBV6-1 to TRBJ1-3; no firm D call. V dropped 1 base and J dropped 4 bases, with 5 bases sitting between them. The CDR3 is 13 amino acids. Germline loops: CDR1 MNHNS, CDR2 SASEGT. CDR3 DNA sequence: TGTGCCAGCAGTGAAGTTGGCGGAAACACCATATATTTT. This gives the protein CASSEVGGNTIYF.